One T cell receptor (beta chain) is described in this entry. Its target is unknown. CDR3 length equals 15 residues. V shed 5 bases and J 0 bases; nucleotides not matched to a gene: 6. Germline V CDR1 and CDR2: MNHEY, SMNVEV (reference sequence). The sample belongs to a study of cytomegalovirus exposure and HLA in healthy donors. General study findings and limits: In vitro, a few CMV-associated chains proved specific for CMV antigens. Investigators reported under 200 TCR beta chains as tied to cytomegalovirus.

Produced via immunoSEQ multiplex PCR; TCRdb's table is partial and in-frame only. This table has 80,000 to 95,000 clones, 96% appearing once. The source is a woman under 30 in good health and CMV-seronegative. The chain uses TRBV27 and TRBJ2-7; 8 nucleotides match TRBD1. The sequenced sample was PBMCs. CDR3 nucleotides: TGTGCCAGCAGTAGACAGGGGTCCAGCTCCTACGAGCAGTACTTC. Protein product: CASSRQGSSSYEQYF.